This note documents a single TCR beta chain sequence. Its antigen remains unidentified. The data belong to a study of T cell responses to AZD1222 COVID-19 vaccine. Study observations and caveats: White British donors predominated, females outnumbered males, and clonal diversity was possibly underestimated. Seropositivity was recorded at baseline in only six AZD1222 recipients. Spike-spanning, vaccine-associated CD4 TCRs were dominant at 160-218 and 743-854.

Profiling relied on immunoSEQ multiplex PCR, and the TCRdb table lists in-frame clones only, not all of them. There are tens of thousands of clones in the sample; just over 85% occur only once, and about a tenth lies in the top ten. Germline loops: CDR1 LGHDT, CDR2 YNNKEL (reference sequence). V shed 1 base and J shed 4 bases, with 10 bases lying between them. The CDR3 has 14 residues. The chain links TRBV3-1 (or the pseudogene TRBV3-2) to TRBJ1-2; D unclear. This clonotype was sampled from an adult in good health. Specimen: peripheral blood, collected on day 0 of AZD1222 vaccination. CDR3 nucleotide sequence: TGTGCCAGCAGCCAAGTTACGGGCAGCTATGGCTACACCTTC. Protein: CASSQVTGSYGYTF.